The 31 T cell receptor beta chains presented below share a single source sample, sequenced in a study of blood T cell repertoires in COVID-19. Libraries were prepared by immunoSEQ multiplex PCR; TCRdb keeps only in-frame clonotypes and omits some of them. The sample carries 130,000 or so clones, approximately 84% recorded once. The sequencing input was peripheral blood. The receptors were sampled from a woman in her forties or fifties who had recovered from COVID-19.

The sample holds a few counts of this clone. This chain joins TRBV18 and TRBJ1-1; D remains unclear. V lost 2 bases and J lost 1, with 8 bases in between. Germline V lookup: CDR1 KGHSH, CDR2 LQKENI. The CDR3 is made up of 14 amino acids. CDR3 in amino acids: CASSPISRNTEAFF. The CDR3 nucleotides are TGTGCCAGCTCACCAATTTCCAGGAACACTGAAGCTTTCTTT.

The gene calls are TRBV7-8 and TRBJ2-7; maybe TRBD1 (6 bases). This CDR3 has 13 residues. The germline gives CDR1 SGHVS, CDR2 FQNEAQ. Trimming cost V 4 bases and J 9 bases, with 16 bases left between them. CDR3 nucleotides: TGTGCCAGCAGCTCAAGCAAACTACAGGGGCAGTACTTC. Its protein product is CASSSSKLQGQYF.

The CDR3 coding sequence is TGTGCCGCCTCTCTCCACAATTTGGGCAATCAGCCCCAGCATTTT. Amino acid sequence: CAASLHNLGNQPQHF. This sequence joins TRBV19 and TRBJ1-5; D unresolved. CDR1 and CDR2 from the germline V gene are LNHDA and SQIVND (reference sequence). This CDR3 is 15 amino acids long. V was trimmed by 11 bases and J by 2 bases, leaving 19 bases between them.

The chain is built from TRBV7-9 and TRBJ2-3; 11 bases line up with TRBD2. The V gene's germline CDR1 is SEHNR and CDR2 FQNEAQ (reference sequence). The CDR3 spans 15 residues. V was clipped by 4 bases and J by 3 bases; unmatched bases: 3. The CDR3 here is CASSSLAGGTDTQYF. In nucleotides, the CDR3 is TGTGCCAGCAGCTCCCTAGCGGGAGGAACAGATACGCAGTATTTT.

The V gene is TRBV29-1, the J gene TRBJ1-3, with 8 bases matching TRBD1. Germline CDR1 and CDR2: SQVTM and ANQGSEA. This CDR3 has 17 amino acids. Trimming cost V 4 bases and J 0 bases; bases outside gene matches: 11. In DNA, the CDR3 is TGCAGCGTTGCCGGGACAGGTGCTCAAAGCTCTGGAAACACCATATATTTT. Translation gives CSVAGTGAQSSGNTIYF.

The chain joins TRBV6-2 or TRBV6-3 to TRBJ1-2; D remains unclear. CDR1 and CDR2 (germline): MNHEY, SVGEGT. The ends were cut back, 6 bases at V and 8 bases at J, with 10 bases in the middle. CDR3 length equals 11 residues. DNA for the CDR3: TGTGCCAGCAGCCCACATTACGGCTACACCTTC. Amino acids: CASSPHYGYTF.

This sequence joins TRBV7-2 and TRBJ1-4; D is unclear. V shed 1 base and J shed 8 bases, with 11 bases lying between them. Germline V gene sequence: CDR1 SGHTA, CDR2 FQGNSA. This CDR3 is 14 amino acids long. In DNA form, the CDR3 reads TGTGCCAGCAGCTTAGGTCCGGAGCGGGAAAAACTGTTTTTT. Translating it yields CASSLGPEREKLFF. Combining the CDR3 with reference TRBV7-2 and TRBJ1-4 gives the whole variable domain GAGVSQSPSNKVTEKGKDVELRCDPISGHTALYWYRQSLGQGLEFLIYFQGNSAPDKSGLPSDRFSAERTGGSVSTLTIQRTQQEDSAVYLCASSLGPEREKLFFGSGTQLSVL.

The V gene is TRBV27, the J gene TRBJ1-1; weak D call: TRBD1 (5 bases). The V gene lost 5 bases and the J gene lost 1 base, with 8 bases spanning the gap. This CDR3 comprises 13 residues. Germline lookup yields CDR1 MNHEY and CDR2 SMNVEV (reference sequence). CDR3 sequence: CASSLQGNTEAFF. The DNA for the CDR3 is TGTGCCAGCAGTCTTCAGGGGAACACTGAAGCTTTCTTT.

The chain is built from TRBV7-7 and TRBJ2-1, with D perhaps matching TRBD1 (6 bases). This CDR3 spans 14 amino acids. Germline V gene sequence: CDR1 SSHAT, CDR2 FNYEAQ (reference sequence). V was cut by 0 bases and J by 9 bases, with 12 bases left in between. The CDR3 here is CASSLAGGRGEQFF. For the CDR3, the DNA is TGTGCCAGCAGCTTAGCAGGTGGCAGGGGTGAGCAGTTCTTC.

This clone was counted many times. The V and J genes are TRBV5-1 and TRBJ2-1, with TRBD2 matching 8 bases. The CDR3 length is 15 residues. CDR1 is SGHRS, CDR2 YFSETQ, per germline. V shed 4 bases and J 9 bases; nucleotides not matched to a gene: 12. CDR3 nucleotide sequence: TGCGCCAGCAGCCTCTCCCGGGGGGGCTTAGGTGAGCAGTTCTTC. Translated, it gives CASSLSRGGLGEQFF.

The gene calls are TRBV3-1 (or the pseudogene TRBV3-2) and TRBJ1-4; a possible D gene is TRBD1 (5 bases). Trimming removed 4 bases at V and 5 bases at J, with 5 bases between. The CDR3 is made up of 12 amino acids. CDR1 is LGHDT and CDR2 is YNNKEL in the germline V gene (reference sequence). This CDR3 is CASSPGNEKLFF. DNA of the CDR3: TGTGCCAGCAGCCCAGGGAATGAAAAACTGTTTTTT.

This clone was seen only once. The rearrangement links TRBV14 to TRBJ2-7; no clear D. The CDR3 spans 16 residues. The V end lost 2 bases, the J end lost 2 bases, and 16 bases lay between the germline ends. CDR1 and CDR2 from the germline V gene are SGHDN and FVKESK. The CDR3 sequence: CASSQKWAASTYEQYF. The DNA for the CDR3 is TGTGCCAGCAGCCAAAAATGGGCAGCCTCCACCTACGAGCAGTACTTC.

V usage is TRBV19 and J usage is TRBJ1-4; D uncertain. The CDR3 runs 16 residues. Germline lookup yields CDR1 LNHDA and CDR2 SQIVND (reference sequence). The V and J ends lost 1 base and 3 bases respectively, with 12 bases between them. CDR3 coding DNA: TGTGCCAGTAGTATAGGTGAAAGCAGGTCTAATGAAAAACTGTTTTTT. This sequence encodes CASSIGESRSNEKLFF.

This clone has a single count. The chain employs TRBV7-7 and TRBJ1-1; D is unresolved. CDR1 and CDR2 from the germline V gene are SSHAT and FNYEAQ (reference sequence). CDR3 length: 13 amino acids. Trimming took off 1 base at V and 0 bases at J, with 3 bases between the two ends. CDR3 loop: CASSLDMNTEAFF. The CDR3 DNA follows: TGTGCCAGCAGCTTAGACATGAACACTGAAGCTTTCTTT.

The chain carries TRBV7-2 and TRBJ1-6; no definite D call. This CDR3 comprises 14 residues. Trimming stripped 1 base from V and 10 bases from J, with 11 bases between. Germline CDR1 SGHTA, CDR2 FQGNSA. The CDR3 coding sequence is TGTGCCAGCAGCTTAGGACAAATCTGGTCACCCCTCCACTTT. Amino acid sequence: CASSLGQIWSPLHF.

The CDR3 DNA reads as TGTGCCAGCACCCTTTCGGGGTCGGATACGCAGTATTTT. Translating it yields CASTLSGSDTQYF. This chain joins TRBV11-3 and TRBJ2-3, with a weak D call TRBD2 (5 bases). Germline lookup yields CDR1 SGHNT and CDR2 YENEEA. The CDR3 is 13 residues long. V lost 7 bases, J lost 6 bases, and 14 bases lay in between.

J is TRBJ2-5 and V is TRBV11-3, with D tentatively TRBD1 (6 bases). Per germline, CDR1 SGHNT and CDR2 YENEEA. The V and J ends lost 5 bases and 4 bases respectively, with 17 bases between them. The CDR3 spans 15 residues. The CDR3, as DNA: TGTGCCAGCAGCATTTTTCAGACAGGTTCAGAGACCCAGTACTTC. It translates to CASSIFQTGSETQYF.

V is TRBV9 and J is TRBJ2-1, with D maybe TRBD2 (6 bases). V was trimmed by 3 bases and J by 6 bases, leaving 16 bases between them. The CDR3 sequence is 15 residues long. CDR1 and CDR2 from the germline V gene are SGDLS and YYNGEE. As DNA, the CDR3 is TGTGCCAGCAGCGAAGGGACTCGGACGGGCAATGAGCAGTTCTTC. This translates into CASSEGTRTGNEQFF.

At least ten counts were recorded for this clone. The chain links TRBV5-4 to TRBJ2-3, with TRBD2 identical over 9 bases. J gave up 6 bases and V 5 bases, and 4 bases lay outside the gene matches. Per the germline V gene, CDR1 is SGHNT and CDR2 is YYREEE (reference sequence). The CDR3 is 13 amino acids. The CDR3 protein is CASRGGLADTQYF. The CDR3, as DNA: TGTGCCAGCAGGGGCGGACTAGCGGATACGCAGTATTTT.

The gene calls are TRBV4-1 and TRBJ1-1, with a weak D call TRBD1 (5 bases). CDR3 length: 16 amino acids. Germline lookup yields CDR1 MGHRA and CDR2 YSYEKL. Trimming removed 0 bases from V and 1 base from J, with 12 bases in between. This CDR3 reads CASSQDGKGRNTEAFF. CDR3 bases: TGCGCCAGCAGCCAAGATGGAAAGGGGCGGAACACTGAAGCTTTCTTT.

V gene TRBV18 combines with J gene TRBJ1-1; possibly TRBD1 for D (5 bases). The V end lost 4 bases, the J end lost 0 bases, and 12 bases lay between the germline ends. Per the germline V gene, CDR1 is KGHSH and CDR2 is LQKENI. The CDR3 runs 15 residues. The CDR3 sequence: CASSHSNRLNTEAFF. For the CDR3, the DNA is TGTGCCAGCTCACACTCAAACAGGCTGAACACTGAAGCTTTCTTT.

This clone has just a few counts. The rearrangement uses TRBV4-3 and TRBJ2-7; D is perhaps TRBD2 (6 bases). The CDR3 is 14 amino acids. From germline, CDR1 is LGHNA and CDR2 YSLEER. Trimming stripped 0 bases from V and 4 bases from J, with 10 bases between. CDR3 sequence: CASSQDFGRYEQYF. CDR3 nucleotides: TGCGCCAGCAGCCAAGATTTCGGGAGATACGAGCAGTACTTC.

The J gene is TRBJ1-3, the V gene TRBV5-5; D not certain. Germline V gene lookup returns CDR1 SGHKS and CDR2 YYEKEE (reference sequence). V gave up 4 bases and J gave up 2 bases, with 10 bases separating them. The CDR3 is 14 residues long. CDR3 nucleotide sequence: TGTGCCAGCAGCCCAGTCGGAGCTGGAAACACCATATATTTT. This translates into CASSPVGAGNTIYF.

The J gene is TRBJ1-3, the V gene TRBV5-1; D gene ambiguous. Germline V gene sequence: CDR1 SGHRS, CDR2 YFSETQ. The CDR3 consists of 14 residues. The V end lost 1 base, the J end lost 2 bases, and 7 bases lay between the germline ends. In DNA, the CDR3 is TGCGCCAGCAGCTTGAGAGAGGCTGGAAACACCATATATTTT. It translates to CASSLREAGNTIYF.

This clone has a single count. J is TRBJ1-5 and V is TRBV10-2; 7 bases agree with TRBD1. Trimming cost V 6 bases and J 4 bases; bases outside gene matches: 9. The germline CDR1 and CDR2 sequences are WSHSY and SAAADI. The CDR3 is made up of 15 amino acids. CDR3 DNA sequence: TGCGCCAGCAGACCCGCAGGGGGTGTGAATCAGCCCCAGCATTTT. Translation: CASRPAGGVNQPQHF.

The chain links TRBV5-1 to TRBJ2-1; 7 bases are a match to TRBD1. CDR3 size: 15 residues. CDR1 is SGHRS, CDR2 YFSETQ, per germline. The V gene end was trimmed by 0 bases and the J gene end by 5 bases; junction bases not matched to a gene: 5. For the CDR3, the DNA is TGCGCCAGCAGCTTGGCAAGGGACAGCCACAATGAGCAGTTCTTC. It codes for CASSLARDSHNEQFF.

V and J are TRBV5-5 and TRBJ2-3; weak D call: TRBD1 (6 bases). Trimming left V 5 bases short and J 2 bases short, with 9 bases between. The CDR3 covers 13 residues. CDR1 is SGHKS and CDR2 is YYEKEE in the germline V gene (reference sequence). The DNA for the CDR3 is TGTGCCAGCAGACCAGGGGCCACAGATACGCAGTATTTT. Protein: CASRPGATDTQYF.

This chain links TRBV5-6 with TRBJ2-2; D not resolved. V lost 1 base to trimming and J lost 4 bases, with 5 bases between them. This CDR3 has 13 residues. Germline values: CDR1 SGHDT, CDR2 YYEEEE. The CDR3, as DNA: TGTGCCAGCAGCTTGCTCCCCACCGGGGAGCTGTTTTTT. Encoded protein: CASSLLPTGELFF.

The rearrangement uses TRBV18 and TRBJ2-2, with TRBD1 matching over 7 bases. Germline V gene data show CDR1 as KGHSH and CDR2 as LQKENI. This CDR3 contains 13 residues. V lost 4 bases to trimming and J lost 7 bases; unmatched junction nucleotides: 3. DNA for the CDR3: TGTGCCAGCTCACTTGACAGGGTCGGGGAGCTGTTTTTT. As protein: CASSLDRVGELFF.

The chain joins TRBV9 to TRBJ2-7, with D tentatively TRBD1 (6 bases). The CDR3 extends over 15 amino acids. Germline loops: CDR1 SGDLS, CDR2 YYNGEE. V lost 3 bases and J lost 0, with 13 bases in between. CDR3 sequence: CASSAAQGISYEQYF. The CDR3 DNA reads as TGTGCCAGCAGCGCCGCACAGGGAATCTCCTACGAGCAGTACTTC.

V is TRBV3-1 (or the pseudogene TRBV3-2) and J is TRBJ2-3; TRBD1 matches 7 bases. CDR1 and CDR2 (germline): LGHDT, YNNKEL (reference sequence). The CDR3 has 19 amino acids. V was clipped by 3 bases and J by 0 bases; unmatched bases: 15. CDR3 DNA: TGTGCCAGCAGCCAGGCCGGGACAGTCATACACCCTAGCACAGATACGCAGTATTTT. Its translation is CASSQAGTVIHPSTDTQYF.